This T cell receptor (beta chain) was captured in a study of cytomegalovirus exposure and HLA in healthy donors. The table lists this clone with a count of one. V gave up 1 base and J gave up 4 bases, with 16 bases separating them. Germline CDR1 reads MGHRA; CDR2 reads YSYEKL. This CDR3 is built from 17 residues. This PCR relied on a set of 60 Vbeta primers and 13 Jbeta primers. Some clones are missing from TCRdb's copy, which holds only in-frame ones; the method was immunoSEQ multiplex PCR. The data hold about 200,000 clones, with around 80% observed a single time. Specimen: PBMCs. This clonotype originated in a young man in good health and CMV-seronegative. The gene calls are TRBV4-1 and TRBJ2-2; a possible D gene is TRBD1 (6 bases). As DNA, the CDR3 is TGCGCCAGCAGCCAAGGCCTCCCAGGGGCGTTCACCGGGGAGCTGTTTTTT. As protein: CASSQGLPGAFTGELFF.